The next 25 T cell receptor beta chains were all read from a single sample in a study of cytomegalovirus exposure and HLA in healthy donors. Method: immunoSEQ multiplex PCR; TCRdb's copy keeps in-frame clones and lacks some. The data show 200,000 or so clones, approximately 84% seen once. Sequenced sample: PBMCs. These receptors came from a man in his late teens or twenties in good health and CMV-seropositive.

The rearrangement links TRBV7-8 to TRBJ2-5; 8 positions match TRBD2. The CDR3 runs to 16 residues. Unmatched junction bases numbered 9, after V lost 5 bases and J lost 1 base. The germline V gene has CDR1 SGHVS and CDR2 FQNEAQ. CDR3 coding DNA: TGTGCCAGCAGCCGCCCGGGAGGGAGCGCCCAAGAGACCCAGTACTTC. It codes for CASSRPGGSAQETQYF. The full variable domain, in which reference TRBV7-8 and TRBJ2-5 provide the parts outside the CDR3, is GAGVSQSPRYKVAKRGQDVALRCDPISGHVSLFWYQQALGQGPEFLTYFQNEAQLDKSGLPSDRFFAERPEGSVSTLKIQRTQQEDSAVYLCASSRPGGSAQETQYFGPGTRLLVL.

This chain joins TRBV4-3 and TRBJ2-1; 9 nucleotides align to TRBD1. This CDR3 has 16 residues. Germline V gene lookup returns CDR1 LGHNA and CDR2 YSLEER. Trimming at V came to 4 bases and at J to 1 base, leaving 5 bases not matched to a gene. The CDR3 sequence: CASSRDREPSYNEQFF. DNA of the CDR3: TGCGCCAGCAGCCGGGACAGGGAACCTTCCTACAATGAGCAGTTCTTC.

The gene calls are TRBV7-2 and TRBJ2-1, with a weak D call TRBD1 (6 bases). The CDR3 is 15 amino acids. The germline V gene has CDR1 SGHTA and CDR2 FQGNSA. Trimming removed 4 bases at V and 8 bases at J, with 18 bases between. CDR3 amino acids: CASSSSVGAFHEQFF. Here the CDR3 DNA reads TGTGCCAGCAGCTCCAGCGTGGGGGCCTTCCATGAGCAGTTCTTC.

This clone was picked up a small number of times. The V gene is TRBV19, the J gene TRBJ2-2, with D maybe TRBD2 (5 bases). This CDR3 is 15 amino acids long. Germline-derived CDR1 and CDR2 are LNHDA and SQIVND (reference sequence). The V gene lost 1 base and the J gene lost 11 bases, with 17 bases spanning the gap. The CDR3 region is CASSIGASSPVELFF. The CDR3 DNA reads as TGTGCCAGTAGTATAGGGGCCTCTAGCCCAGTTGAGCTGTTTTTT.

This rearrangement joins TRBV5-1 to TRBJ2-3; 12 nucleotides align to TRBD2. V lost 3 bases to trimming and J lost 6 bases; unmatched junction nucleotides: 8. The CDR3 contains 16 residues. Germline CDR1 reads SGHRS; CDR2 reads YFSETQ. The CDR3 coding sequence is TGCGCCAGCAGCTGGGGACTAGCGGGCGCCGGGGATACGCAGTATTTT. This gives the protein CASSWGLAGAGDTQYF.

The V gene is TRBV5-6, the J gene TRBJ2-2; TRBD2 matches at 13 bases. Losses at the gene ends were 3 bases for V and 5 bases for J; bases not matched to a gene: 4. This CDR3 contains 16 residues. Looked up from germline, CDR1 is SGHDT and CDR2 is YYEEEE. CDR3 bases: TGTGCCAGCAGCTCAGGGACTAGCGGGATGACCGGGGAGCTGTTTTTT. Encoded protein: CASSSGTSGMTGELFF.

A single count supports this clone. This chain connects TRBV5-1 to TRBJ1-2, with D possibly being TRBD1 (6 bases). This CDR3 is 14 amino acids long. Trimming shortened V by 0 bases and J by 4 bases, and 10 bases separated the two germline ends. CDR1 SGHRS and CDR2 YFSETQ come from the germline V gene. CDR3 amino acids: CASSLGQGSYGYTF. The CDR3 DNA reads TGCGCCAGCAGCTTGGGCCAGGGGAGCTATGGCTACACCTTC.

The J gene is TRBJ2-3, the V gene TRBV5-4; 14 bases map to TRBD2. Per germline, CDR1 SGHNT and CDR2 YYREEE (reference sequence). With V trimmed by 2 bases and J by 4 bases, 3 bases remained unmatched. This CDR3 is 16 amino acids long. CDR3: CASSLRTSGRSDTQYF. In DNA, the CDR3 is TGTGCCAGCAGCTTAAGGACTAGCGGGAGGTCAGATACGCAGTATTTT.

The CDR3 DNA reads TGTGCCTGGAGGAGAGCGACTGAAGCTTTCTTT. It specifies CAWRRATEAFF. V and J are TRBV30 and TRBJ1-1; D call uncertain. Germline-derived CDR1 and CDR2 are GTSNPN and SVGIG (reference sequence). Deletions cut 3 bases from V and 5 bases from J, with 7 bases between. The CDR3 loop spans 11 amino acids.

The V and J genes are TRBV5-1 and TRBJ2-3, with TRBD1 identical over 8 bases. Trimming at V came to 3 bases and at J to 4 bases, leaving 7 bases not matched to a gene. The CDR3 extends over 15 amino acids. Germline V gene data show CDR1 as SGHRS and CDR2 as YFSETQ. CDR3 amino acids: CASSWDRMGPDTQYF. For the CDR3, the DNA is TGCGCCAGCAGCTGGGACAGGATGGGGCCAGATACGCAGTATTTT.

The chain recombines TRBV30 with TRBJ1-1; D possibly corresponds to TRBD1 (6 bases). The germline gives CDR1 GTSNPN, CDR2 SVGIG (reference sequence). Trimming took 8 bases from V and 10 from J, leaving 23 bases between them. The CDR3 length is 13 residues. The CDR3 loop reads CAGADRKHRVAFF. The CDR3 nucleotides are TGTGCCGGAGCTGACAGGAAACACAGGGTAGCTTTCTTT.

The rearrangement joins TRBV4-3 to TRBJ2-3; 7 nucleotides line up with TRBD1. The CDR3 totals 15 residues. The germline V gene encodes CDR1 LGHNA and CDR2 YSLEER. With V trimmed by 2 bases and J by 4 bases, 6 bases remained unmatched. The CDR3 region is CASSQQTGRADTQYF. The CDR3, as DNA: TGCGCCAGCAGCCAACAGACAGGGCGGGCAGATACGCAGTATTTT.

This sequence joins TRBV2 and TRBJ2-2, with D possibly matching TRBD2 (6 bases). Germline V gene data show CDR1 as SNHLY and CDR2 as FYNNEI. The CDR3 loop spans 15 amino acids. V lost 0 bases to trimming and J lost 6 bases, with 11 bases between them. The CDR3 region is CASSEALGGAGELFF. The CDR3 region has the DNA TGTGCCAGCAGTGAAGCGCTGGGGGGAGCCGGGGAGCTGTTTTTT. The full variable domain, rest sourced from reference TRBV2 and TRBJ2-2, is EPEVTQTPSHQVTQMGQEVILRCVPISNHLYFYWYRQILGQKVEFLVSFYNNEISEKSEIFDDQFSVERPDGSNFTLKIRSTKLEDSAMYFCASSEALGGAGELFFGEGSRLTVL.

This chain connects TRBV14 to TRBJ1-1; no clear D gene. This CDR3 comprises 15 residues. Per germline, CDR1 SGHDN and CDR2 FVKESK. The V gene lost 4 bases and the J gene lost 4 bases, with 16 bases spanning the gap. The DNA of the CDR3 is TGTGCCAGCAGCCGGAATCCAAAAGGAGGCACTGAAGCTTTCTTT. Translated: CASSRNPKGGTEAFF. Filled out from reference TRBV14 and TRBJ1-1, the complete variable domain reads EAGVTQFPSHSVIEKGQTVTLRCDPISGHDNLYWYRRVMGKEIKFLLHFVKESKQDESGMPNNRFLAERTGGTYSTLKVQPAELEDSGVYFCASSRNPKGGTEAFFGQGTRLTVV.

The chain has TRBV29-1 and TRBJ2-7, with TRBD2 matching over 7 bases. CDR3 length: 12 residues. CDR1 and CDR2 from the germline V gene are SQVTM and ANQGSEA. Germline trimming cut 5 bases from V and 3 bases from J; bases unmatched to any gene: 4. The CDR3 bases are TGCAGCGTTAGGCTAGCGGACTACGAGCAGTACTTC. Protein: CSVRLADYEQYF.

The CDR3 region is CASSRGQGVNQPQHF. The CDR3 DNA reads as TGTGCCAGCTCACGGGGACAGGGGGTGAATCAGCCCCAGCATTTT. V gene TRBV18 combines with J gene TRBJ1-5; 11 nucleotides agree with TRBD1. V shed 4 bases, J shed 4 bases, and the junction held 3 bases outside the gene matches. Per the germline V gene, CDR1 is KGHSH and CDR2 is LQKENI. This CDR3 spans 15 amino acids.

V and J are TRBV11-3 and TRBJ2-1, with TRBD1 identical over 7 bases. Losses at the gene ends were 3 bases for V and 3 bases for J; bases not matched to a gene: 2. Looked up from germline, CDR1 is SGHNT and CDR2 is YENEEA. The CDR3 runs to 14 residues. DNA for the CDR3: TGTGCCAGCAGCTTCTCAGGGGGCTACAATGAGCAGTTCTTC. It translates to CASSFSGGYNEQFF.

V and J are TRBV6-6 and TRBJ1-2; TRBD1 matches at 7 bases. Germline lookup yields CDR1 MNHNY and CDR2 SVGAGI (reference sequence). The CDR3 extends over 15 amino acids. The V and J ends lost 11 bases and 3 bases, in that order; junction bases with no gene match: 15. CDR3 region: CAGKGTDLRDYGYTF. In DNA form, the CDR3 reads TGTGCCGGGAAAGGGACAGACCTTAGGGACTATGGCTACACCTTC.

V and J are TRBV19 and TRBJ2-7; D might be TRBD1 (6 bases). The V end was cut by 5 bases, the J end by 0 bases, with 17 bases between. The CDR3 has 16 amino acids. Germline values: CDR1 LNHDA, CDR2 SQIVND (reference sequence). The CDR3 region is CASSSPSRGGSYEQYF. DNA for the CDR3: TGTGCCAGTAGTTCTCCGTCCAGGGGTGGCTCCTACGAGCAGTACTTC.

This chain links TRBV6-6 with TRBJ1-2; TRBD1 matches at 9 bases. CDR1 is MNHNY, CDR2 SVGAGI, per germline (reference sequence). Trimming removed 2 bases from V and 4 bases from J; junction bases left unmatched: 2. The CDR3 runs 14 residues. CDR3 in amino acids: CASSYRTGVYGYTF. In DNA, the CDR3 is TGTGCCAGCAGTTACCGGACAGGGGTCTATGGCTACACCTTC.

The genes are TRBV27 and TRBJ1-4; 8 bases are shared with TRBD1. Germline loops: CDR1 MNHEY, CDR2 SMNVEV (reference sequence). This CDR3 has 14 residues. Trimming at V came to 7 bases and at J to 4 bases, leaving 5 bases not matched to a gene. The CDR3 here is CASKMGQVNEKLFF. The CDR3 DNA reads TGTGCCAGCAAAATGGGACAGGTTAATGAAAAACTGTTTTTT.

The chain joins TRBV5-1 to TRBJ1-3; TRBD1 matches 10 bases. This CDR3 is 17 amino acids long. V was pared by 2 bases and J by 9 bases, with 14 bases of the junction left unmatched. Germline V gene sequence: CDR1 SGHRS, CDR2 YFSETQ. CDR3 protein: CASSLLQGTGDVGTIYF. In DNA form, the CDR3 reads TGCGCCAGCAGCTTACTGCAGGGGACAGGGGATGTTGGCACCATATATTTT.

V gene TRBV27 combines with J gene TRBJ1-5, with a possible D match to TRBD1 (6 bases). This CDR3 is built from 18 residues. Per germline, CDR1 MNHEY and CDR2 SMNVEV (reference sequence). V lost 6 bases and J 3 bases, leaving 24 bases between the germline ends. The CDR3 sequence is CASSRRPGGLRDNQPQHF. The DNA of the CDR3 is TGTGCCAGCAGCCGTCGTCCCGGGGGGCTTAGGGACAATCAGCCCCAGCATTTT.

The V gene is TRBV19, the J gene TRBJ2-2; D might be TRBD1 (5 bases). V dropped 7 bases and J dropped 0 bases, with 12 bases sitting between them. Germline CDR1 LNHDA, CDR2 SQIVND (reference sequence). There are 15 residues in the CDR3. The CDR3 nucleotides are TGTGCCAGTACCGTGACAGAGACGAACACCGGGGAGCTGTTTTTT. It specifies CASTVTETNTGELFF.

The rearrangement joins TRBV27 to TRBJ1-1; D remains ambiguous. The CDR3 has 12 amino acids. V dropped 2 bases and J dropped 7 bases, with 8 bases sitting between them. Per germline, CDR1 MNHEY and CDR2 SMNVEV (reference sequence). CDR3 residues: CASSLGGVEAFF. CDR3 coding DNA: TGTGCCAGCAGTTTAGGCGGGGTTGAAGCTTTCTTT.